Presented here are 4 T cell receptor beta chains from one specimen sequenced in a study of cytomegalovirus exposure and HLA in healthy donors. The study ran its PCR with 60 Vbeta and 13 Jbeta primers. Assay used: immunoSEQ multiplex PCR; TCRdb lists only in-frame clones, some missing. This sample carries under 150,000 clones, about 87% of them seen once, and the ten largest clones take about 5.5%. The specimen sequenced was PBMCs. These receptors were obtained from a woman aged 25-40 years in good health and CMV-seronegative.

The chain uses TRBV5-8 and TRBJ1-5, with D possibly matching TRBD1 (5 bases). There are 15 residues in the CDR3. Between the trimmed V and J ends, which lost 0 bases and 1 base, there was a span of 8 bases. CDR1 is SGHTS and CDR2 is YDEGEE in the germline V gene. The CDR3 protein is CASSLAGQSNQPQHF. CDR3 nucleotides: TGTGCCAGCAGCTTGGCAGGGCAAAGCAATCAGCCCCAGCATTTT.

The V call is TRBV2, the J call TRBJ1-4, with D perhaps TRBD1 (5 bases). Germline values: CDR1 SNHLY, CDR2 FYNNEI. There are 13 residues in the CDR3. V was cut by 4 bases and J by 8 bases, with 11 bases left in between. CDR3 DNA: TGTGCCAGCAGTGCCCAGGGAGGCGAAAAACTGTTTTTT. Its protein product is CASSAQGGEKLFF.

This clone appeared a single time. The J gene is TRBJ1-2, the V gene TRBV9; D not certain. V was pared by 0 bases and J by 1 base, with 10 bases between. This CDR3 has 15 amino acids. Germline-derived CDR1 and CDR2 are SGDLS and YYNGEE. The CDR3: CASSVGPTLNYGYTF. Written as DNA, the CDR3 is TGTGCCAGCAGCGTAGGTCCTACTCTTAACTATGGCTACACCTTC.

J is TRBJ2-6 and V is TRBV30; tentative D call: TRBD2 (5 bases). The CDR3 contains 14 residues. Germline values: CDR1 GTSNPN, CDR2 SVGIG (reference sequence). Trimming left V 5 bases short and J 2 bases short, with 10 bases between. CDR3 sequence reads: CAWDVGAGANVLTF. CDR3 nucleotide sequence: TGTGCCTGGGATGTGGGAGCTGGGGCCAACGTCCTGACTTTC.